Listed below are T cell receptor beta chains from one sample, sequenced in a study of blood T cell repertoires in COVID-19. Some clones are missing from TCRdb's copy, which holds only in-frame ones; the method was immunoSEQ multiplex PCR. The sample carries approximately 91,000 clones, around 90% recorded once. The sequencing sample was made of peripheral blood. Receptor source: a man aged 70 or older with acute or convalescent COVID-19. Each CDR3 is given with its conserved first and last residue. A D gene is named only where the DNA matches it firmly. Clone size is given for some rows only: seen once, a few or many times, or a class if the clone is expanded.

j_call clone_size v_call d_call cdr3_length cdr3_aa cdr3_nt
TRBJ1-1 NA TRBV6-5 TRBD1 14 CASEDQGAYTEAFF TGTGCCAGCGAAGATCAGGGGGCGTACACTGAAGCTTTCTTT
TRBJ1-6 NA TRBV28 NA 12 CASSFIDSPLHF TGTGCCAGCAGTTTTATCGATTCACCCCTCCACTTT
TRBJ2-5 NA TRBV12-3/TRBV12-4 NA 13 CASSLTSQETQYF TGTGCCAGCAGTTTGACAAGTCAAGAGACCCAGTACTTC
TRBJ2-3 NA TRBV3-1/TRBV3-2 TRBD1 16 CASSQRRGQGTDTQYF TGTGCCAGCAGCCAAAGGAGGGGACAGGGGACAGATACGCAGTATTTT
TRBJ2-5 NA TRBV30 TRBD2 16 CAWSIPSGGAQETQYF TGTGCCTGGAGTATCCCTAGCGGGGGGGCCCAAGAGACCCAGTACTTC
TRBJ1-2 NA TRBV5-5 NA 14 CASSLEGNNYGYTF TGTGCCAGCAGTCTGGAGGGGAATAACTATGGCTACACCTTC
TRBJ2-5 NA TRBV14 TRBD2 16 CASSQGSGGVPETQYF TGTGCCAGCAGCCAAGGTAGCGGGGGGGTTCCAGAGACCCAGTACTTC
TRBJ2-7 few TRBV11-3 TRBD1 16 CASSLDGGTGPYEQYF TGTGCCAGCAGCTTAGACGGGGGGACAGGGCCCTACGAGCAGTACTTC
TRBJ1-2 NA TRBV5-1 TRBD1 13 CASSLSGQGGYTF TGCGCCAGCAGCTTGTCGGGACAGGGGGGCTACACCTTC
TRBJ2-2 NA TRBV6-5 NA 14 CASSWGRNTGELFF TGTGCCAGCAGTTGGGGGCGGAACACCGGGGAGCTGTTTTTT
TRBJ2-6 few TRBV7-9 TRBD1 18 CASSLTAGRGPGANVLTF TGTGCCAGCAGCTTGACAGCCGGCAGGGGGCCTGGGGCCAACGTCCTGACTTTC
TRBJ2-3 NA TRBV5-1 NA 15 CASSLAGGAGDTQYF TGCGCCAGCAGCTTGGCGGGGGGCGCGGGGGATACGCAGTATTTT